Listed below are T cell receptor beta chains from one sample, sequenced in a study of blood T cell repertoires in COVID-19. Using immunoSEQ multiplex PCR, the repertoire was profiled, and TCRdb retains in-frame clones only, with some absent. This table has around 220,000 clones, almost 90% appearing once. Sample: PBMCs or T cells enriched from blood (not recorded which). Receptor source: a man aged 30 to 39 who had been exposed to COVID-19. CDR3s include the opening cysteine and the closing phenylalanine or tryptophan. Each record gives: V gene, J gene, D gene, clone size, CDR3 DNA, CDR3 protein. The D gene is left open where the match is weak. Size tells how often a clone was seen (once, few, many) or the class of an expanded clone, and some rows leave it out.

>TRBV30|TRBJ2-1|TRBD1|NA
TGTGCCTGGAGGTTCGGGACAGATATTATTAACAATGAGCAGTTCTTC
CAWRFGTDIINNEQFF
>TRBV5-1|TRBJ1-4|NA|NA
TGCGCCAGCAGCTCTGGACATCCAAATGAAAAACTGTTTTTT
CASSSGHPNEKLFF
>TRBV2|TRBJ1-4|TRBD1|NA
TGTGCCAGCAGTCGGACAGGTCAAAATGAAAAACTGTTTTTT
CASSRTGQNEKLFF
>TRBV7-9|TRBJ2-5|NA|once
TGTGCCAGCAGCTTAGACGGGGAGACCCAGTACTTC
CASSLDGETQYF
>TRBV7-2|TRBJ1-3|NA|NA
TGTGCCAGCAGCTTAGTCGTCTCACAGGGAAACACCATATATTTT
CASSLVVSQGNTIYF
>TRBV18|TRBJ1-1|NA|NA
TGTGCCAGCTCAGCCGGGACAGAAGCTTTCTTT
CASSAGTEAFF
>TRBV7-2|TRBJ2-3|NA|NA
TGTGCCAGCAGGACCAAAACACGCGGGAGCACAGATACGCAGTATTTT
CASRTKTRGSTDTQYF
>TRBV4-1|TRBJ2-1|NA|NA
TGCGCCAGCAGCCAAGAGTTCAGGGGCTTAGGAGGAAATGAGCAGTTCTTC
CASSQEFRGLGGNEQFF
>TRBV10-3|TRBJ2-5|TRBD2|NA
TGTGCCATCAGTCCAACAAGGGAGGAGCGGGGGGGGCAAGAGACCCAGTACTTC
CAISPTREERGGQETQYF
>TRBV12-3/TRBV12-4|TRBJ1-2|NA|NA
TGTGCCAGCAGTTTCCAGGGGTTGGATGGCTACACCTTC
CASSFQGLDGYTF
>TRBV4-2|TRBJ1-2|NA|NA
TGTGCCAGCAGCCCGAAGGTGGTCCAGGGGAACTATGGCTACACCTTC
CASSPKVVQGNYGYTF
>TRBV2|TRBJ2-5|TRBD2|once
TGTGCCAGCAGTATTGGACTAGCGGGGGGAGAGACCCAGTACTTC
CASSIGLAGGETQYF
>TRBV3-1/TRBV3-2|TRBJ1-1|NA|NA
TGTGCCAGCAGCCCCAGGAGGAGGACTGAAGCTTTCTTT
CASSPRRRTEAFF
>TRBV7-3|TRBJ2-3|TRBD2|NA
TGTGCCAGCAGCTTAGCTAGCGGGGATTACACAGATACGCAGTATTTT
CASSLASGDYTDTQYF
>TRBV24-1|TRBJ1-1|NA|NA
TGTGCCACCAGTGATATCTACTTTCTGCCCACTGAAGCTTTCTTT
CATSDIYFLPTEAFF
>TRBV19|TRBJ1-2|NA|NA
TGTGCCAGTACTCCACGTGCAGGGGCGTCGGGCAGTGGCTACACCTTC
CASTPRAGASGSGYTF
>TRBV6-2/TRBV6-3|TRBJ2-1|TRBD2|NA
TGTGCCAGCAGTTCCCCGTCAACCGGGACTAGCGTGGGGTGGGTACGACGGGAGCAGTTCTTC
CASSSPSTGTSVGWVRREQFF
>TRBV7-7|TRBJ2-7|NA|NA
TGTGCCAGCAGCTTAGCGCGGGGGACAGGTAACTACGAGCAGTACTTC
CASSLARGTGNYEQYF
>TRBV9|TRBJ2-3|NA|NA
TGTGCCAGCAGCCCGGGTTCTACAGATACGCAGTATTTT
CASSPGSTDTQYF
>TRBV11-2|TRBJ2-2|TRBD2|NA
TGTGCCAGCAGCCCCTTCGGGGGGGCCAAGACCGGGGAGCTGTTTTTT
CASSPFGGAKTGELFF
>TRBV5-1|TRBJ1-1|NA|NA
TGCGCCAGCAGCTTGGCTGGGACAAAGAACACTGAAGCTTTCTTT
CASSLAGTKNTEAFF
>TRBV4-1|TRBJ2-3|NA|NA
TGCGCCAGCAGCAACCGGGACACAATCACAGATACGCAGTATTTT
CASSNRDTITDTQYF
>TRBV6-1|TRBJ2-5|NA|NA
TGTGCCAGCAGTGAAAGTTGGGGAGAAGAGACCCAGTACTTC
CASSESWGEETQYF
>TRBV5-1|TRBJ1-4|NA|NA
TGCGCCAGCAGCCTAACGACAGGCCGTGAAAAACTGTTTTTT
CASSLTTGREKLFF
>TRBV7-7|TRBJ2-1|TRBD1|NA
TGTGCCAGCAGCTCGAAACCCCTCTTGCTGGACAGGCAAGTTAATGAGCAGTTCTTC
CASSSKPLLLDRQVNEQFF
>TRBV6-5|TRBJ2-2|NA|NA
TGTGCCAGCAGGCCAACTTACACCGGGGAGCTGTTTTTT
CASRPTYTGELFF
>TRBV2|TRBJ2-7|TRBD1|NA
TGTGCCAGCAGTGAAACCGGGACAGGGACCTACGAGCAGTACTTC
CASSETGTGTYEQYF
>TRBV6-5|TRBJ1-1|TRBD1|NA
TGTGCCAGCAGTTACGGGACAGGGGCTCGGAACACTGAAGCTTTCTTT
CASSYGTGARNTEAFF
>TRBV19|TRBJ2-2|NA|few
TGTGCCAGTAGTTCGCAGGCGAACACCGGGGAGCTGTTTTTT
CASSSQANTGELFF
>TRBV5-4|TRBJ2-1|NA|NA
TGTGCCAGCAGCTTTCGGGAAGGCGAGCAGTTCTTC
CASSFREGEQFF
>TRBV3-1/TRBV3-2|TRBJ1-1|NA|NA
TGTGCCAGCAGCCAAGATGGGCGAACCGCCGGAGCTTTCTTT
CASSQDGRTAGAFF
>TRBV18|TRBJ1-1|NA|NA
TGTGCCAGCTCACCACGGGACATCAACACTGAAGCTTTCTTT
CASSPRDINTEAFF
>TRBV29-1|TRBJ2-1|NA|NA
TGCAGCGTTGAAGGAATAACAGGGGGGGACTACAATGAGCAGTTCTTC
CSVEGITGGDYNEQFF
>TRBV2|TRBJ1-2|NA|NA
TGTGCCAGCAGCTCCGGCGGTTCGGGGGGCTACACCTTC
CASSSGGSGGYTF
>TRBV5-1|TRBJ2-5|NA|NA
TGCGCCAGCAGCTCCGACAGCCTGGGGGAGACCCAGTACTTC
CASSSDSLGETQYF
>TRBV27|TRBJ2-2|NA|NA
TGTGCCAGCAGTTTTAGGGGGACCGGGGAGCTGTTTTTT
CASSFRGTGELFF
>TRBV11-2|TRBJ2-7|NA|few
TGTGCCAGCAGCTTAGGCGACAGGTGGGTCGAATACGAGCAGTACTTC
CASSLGDRWVEYEQYF
>TRBV7-2|TRBJ2-3|TRBD1|once
TGTGCCACCGATAAACAGGGGGCGGCAACAGATACGCAGTATTTT
CATDKQGAATDTQYF
>TRBV5-1|TRBJ2-4|TRBD1|NA
TGCGCCAGCAGCATCACAGGGGGGAGAGACATTCAGTACTTC
CASSITGGRDIQYF
>TRBV10-3|TRBJ1-4|NA|NA
TGTGCCATCAGCGATTTAGGGCAGGGTAATGAAAAACTGTTTTTT
CAISDLGQGNEKLFF
>TRBV5-4|TRBJ2-2|NA|NA
TGTGCCAGCTCCCGACAAGTCCCTGGGAACACCGGGGAGCTGTTTTTT
CASSRQVPGNTGELFF